A selection of T cell receptor beta chains follows, all from one sample in a study of OX40 agonist ivuxolimab in advanced cancers. Here immunoSEQ multiplex PCR was the method, and the copy in TCRdb shows in-frame clones only, minus some. There are about 98,000 clones in the sample; about 92% occur only once, and around 0.28% lies in the top ten. Here the sequenced sample was CD4+ or CD8+ T cells sorted from blood, taken in a trial of the OX40 agonist ivuxolimab. The receptors originated from an adult with an advanced solid tumor such as melanoma, head and neck, liver or kidney cancer. Each CDR3 is given with its conserved first and last residue. A D gene is named only where the DNA matches it firmly. Expanded clones get a size class; other rows say once, few or many, or leave the size out.

cdr3_nt: TGTGCCAGCAGCGAGGGGCGGAACTCTGGAAACACCATATATTTT
cdr3_aa: CASSEGRNSGNTIYF
v_call: TRBV9
d_call: -
clone_size: -
j_call: TRBJ1-3

cdr3_nt: TGTGCCAGCAGCTTCGGGGGGCCTAGTTACAATGAGCAGTTCTTC
cdr3_aa: CASSFGGPSYNEQFF
v_call: TRBV11-3
d_call: -
clone_size: -
j_call: TRBJ2-1

cdr3_nt: TGTGCCAGCAGCCACTGGACAGGGGACGAAAAACTGTTTTTT
cdr3_aa: CASSHWTGDEKLFF
v_call: TRBV7-9
d_call: TRBD1
clone_size: -
j_call: TRBJ1-4

cdr3_nt: TGTGCCAGCAGCAGCCACTATATAGCGGGGTCTGAGCAGTTCTTC
cdr3_aa: CASSSHYIAGSEQFF
v_call: TRBV6-6
d_call: TRBD2
clone_size: once
j_call: TRBJ2-1

cdr3_nt: TGTGCCAGCAGTTTAAGGCTAGCGGGGGCCAAAAACATTCAGTACTTC
cdr3_aa: CASSLRLAGAKNIQYF
v_call: TRBV27
d_call: TRBD2
clone_size: -
j_call: TRBJ2-4

cdr3_nt: TGTGCCAGCAGCTTAGGGGACGGACCCTACAATGAGCAGTTCTTC
cdr3_aa: CASSLGDGPYNEQFF
v_call: TRBV7-3
d_call: -
clone_size: -
j_call: TRBJ2-1

cdr3_nt: TGCGCCAGCAGCTTGTCAGCGGGAGGTGTAGCAGATACGCAGTATTTT
cdr3_aa: CASSLSAGGVADTQYF
v_call: TRBV5-1
d_call: TRBD2
clone_size: -
j_call: TRBJ2-3

cdr3_nt: TGTGCCAGCAGCGATTTTATGGGACAGATCACAGATACGCAGTATTTT
cdr3_aa: CASSDFMGQITDTQYF
v_call: TRBV2
d_call: TRBD1
clone_size: -
j_call: TRBJ2-3

cdr3_nt: TGTGCCAGCCAAGAACAGGGCAACTATGGCTACACCTTC
cdr3_aa: CASQEQGNYGYTF
v_call: TRBV28
d_call: -
clone_size: -
j_call: TRBJ1-2

cdr3_nt: TGTGCTAGCACCGGGACCGCCTATGGCTACACCTTC
cdr3_aa: CASTGTAYGYTF
v_call: TRBV12-5
d_call: -
clone_size: -
j_call: TRBJ1-2

cdr3_nt: TGTGCCTGGAGTGGCGGCAGGGGATATGGCTACACCTTC
cdr3_aa: CAWSGGRGYGYTF
v_call: TRBV30
d_call: -
clone_size: -
j_call: TRBJ1-2

cdr3_nt: TGTGCCAGCAGTTACTCGCCGTACGATAGCAATCAGCCCCAGCATTTT
cdr3_aa: CASSYSPYDSNQPQHF
v_call: TRBV6-5
d_call: -
clone_size: -
j_call: TRBJ1-5

cdr3_nt: TGTGCCAGCAGTCCCCTAGCCTGGGGGGATACGCAGTATTTT
cdr3_aa: CASSPLAWGDTQYF
v_call: TRBV6-5
d_call: -
clone_size: -
j_call: TRBJ2-3

cdr3_nt: TGTGCCAGCAGCTTAGGGGGGAAAGCTTTCTTT
cdr3_aa: CASSLGGKAFF
v_call: TRBV7-2
d_call: -
clone_size: -
j_call: TRBJ1-1

cdr3_nt: TGTGCCAGCAGGGGCAGGGAATCCTACAATGAGCAGTTCTTC
cdr3_aa: CASRGRESYNEQFF
v_call: TRBV6-1
d_call: -
clone_size: -
j_call: TRBJ2-1

cdr3_nt: TGTGCCTGGAGTGTAGGAGCACAGCTGAACACTGAAGCTTTCTTT
cdr3_aa: CAWSVGAQLNTEAFF
v_call: TRBV30
d_call: -
clone_size: -
j_call: TRBJ1-1

cdr3_nt: TGCGCCAGCAGCCAAGACATATTTCAGCCCCAGCATTTT
cdr3_aa: CASSQDIFQPQHF
v_call: TRBV4-3
d_call: -
clone_size: -
j_call: TRBJ1-5

cdr3_nt: TGTGCCAGTAGTATTAGGCTAGTTAGCACAGATACGCAGTATTTT
cdr3_aa: CASSIRLVSTDTQYF
v_call: TRBV19
d_call: -
clone_size: -
j_call: TRBJ2-3

cdr3_nt: TGTGCCAGCAGCCAAGCCCCGGCAGGGTTAAACACTGAAGCTTTCTTT
cdr3_aa: CASSQAPAGLNTEAFF
v_call: TRBV4-2
d_call: -
clone_size: -
j_call: TRBJ1-1

cdr3_nt: TGCGCCAGCAGCCAAGAACCAGGGGGCTACCAGCGGGGCGGGGAGCTGTTTTTT
cdr3_aa: CASSQEPGGYQRGGELFF
v_call: TRBV4-3
d_call: -
clone_size: -
j_call: TRBJ2-2

cdr3_nt: TGTGCCAGCAGCTTAGGTGGTGGGCAGTTCTTC
cdr3_aa: CASSLGGGQFF
v_call: TRBV7-2
d_call: -
clone_size: once
j_call: TRBJ2-1

cdr3_nt: TGTGCCAGCAGCCCTCGTGCGGGACAGCGCTATGGCTACACCTTC
cdr3_aa: CASSPRAGQRYGYTF
v_call: TRBV7-9
d_call: TRBD1
clone_size: -
j_call: TRBJ1-2

cdr3_nt: TGTGCCAGCAGGGACCGCCCTTTGGCTGAAGCTTTCTTT
cdr3_aa: CASRDRPLAEAFF
v_call: TRBV13
d_call: -
clone_size: -
j_call: TRBJ1-1

cdr3_nt: TGTGCCAGTAGCCTAGCGGGAAATTACAATGAGCAGTTCTTC
cdr3_aa: CASSLAGNYNEQFF
v_call: TRBV19
d_call: TRBD2
clone_size: -
j_call: TRBJ2-1

cdr3_nt: TGTGCCAGCAGTTTACCGGGGATGTCCTATAATTCACCCCTCCACTTT
cdr3_aa: CASSLPGMSYNSPLHF
v_call: TRBV28
d_call: -
clone_size: -
j_call: TRBJ1-6

cdr3_nt: TGTGCCAGTATCCCGACAGGATATAGCAATCAGCCCCAGCATTTT
cdr3_aa: CASIPTGYSNQPQHF
v_call: TRBV19
d_call: -
clone_size: -
j_call: TRBJ1-5

cdr3_nt: TGTGCCAGCAGCTATATCAGGGGGAACTATGGCTACACCTTC
cdr3_aa: CASSYIRGNYGYTF
v_call: TRBV9
d_call: TRBD1
clone_size: -
j_call: TRBJ1-2

cdr3_nt: TGTGCCAGCAGCCTGAGCCGGGGCCAAGAGACCCAGTACTTC
cdr3_aa: CASSLSRGQETQYF
v_call: TRBV27
d_call: -
clone_size: -
j_call: TRBJ2-5

cdr3_nt: TGTGCCAGCAGTCTCCAGCGGGGGGCGGGAGAGACCCAGTACTTC
cdr3_aa: CASSLQRGAGETQYF
v_call: TRBV28
d_call: TRBD2
clone_size: once
j_call: TRBJ2-5

cdr3_nt: TGTGCCAGCGGGGCCGCTACCTATGATACGCAGTATTTT
cdr3_aa: CASGAATYDTQYF
v_call: TRBV6-1
d_call: -
clone_size: -
j_call: TRBJ2-3

cdr3_nt: TGCGCCAGCAGCTCTTACGGGGACGCTGGAAACACCATATATTTT
cdr3_aa: CASSSYGDAGNTIYF
v_call: TRBV5-1
d_call: -
clone_size: -
j_call: TRBJ1-3

cdr3_nt: TGTGCCAGCAGTGAACACTTCGATCGGCAGTTCTTC
cdr3_aa: CASSEHFDRQFF
v_call: TRBV6-1
d_call: -
clone_size: -
j_call: TRBJ2-1

cdr3_nt: TGTGCCAGCCACCGGGACAGCAATCAGCCCCAGCATTTT
cdr3_aa: CASHRDSNQPQHF
v_call: TRBV2
d_call: -
clone_size: -
j_call: TRBJ1-5

cdr3_nt: TGCAGTGCTAGACAGTACAATGAGCAGTTCTTC
cdr3_aa: CSARQYNEQFF
v_call: TRBV20-1
d_call: -
clone_size: -
j_call: TRBJ2-1

cdr3_nt: TGTGCCACCAGCAGAGACCGGCTAGCCAAAAACATTCAGTACTTC
cdr3_aa: CATSRDRLAKNIQYF
v_call: TRBV15
d_call: -
clone_size: -
j_call: TRBJ2-4

cdr3_nt: TGTGCCAGCAGCTTAGAATGGCGACAGGGGAGCTCTGGGGCCAACGTCCTGACTTTC
cdr3_aa: CASSLEWRQGSSGANVLTF
v_call: TRBV7-6
d_call: TRBD1
clone_size: -
j_call: TRBJ2-6

cdr3_nt: TGTGCCTGGAAGAAGGGCCCTCAGCCCCAGCATTTT
cdr3_aa: CAWKKGPQPQHF
v_call: TRBV30
d_call: -
clone_size: medium-sized
j_call: TRBJ1-5

cdr3_nt: TGTGCCAGCAGCTTAGAGGGGGCTCCTTTCAATCAGCCCCAGCATTTT
cdr3_aa: CASSLEGAPFNQPQHF
v_call: TRBV7-6
d_call: TRBD1
clone_size: -
j_call: TRBJ1-5

cdr3_nt: TGTGCCAGCTCAGATAACAATCAGCCCCAGCATTTT
cdr3_aa: CASSDNNQPQHF
v_call: TRBV18
d_call: -
clone_size: -
j_call: TRBJ1-5

cdr3_nt: TGTGCCACCAGCAGAGAGGGGTACGGGACTAGCAATCAGCCCCAGCATTTT
cdr3_aa: CATSREGYGTSNQPQHF
v_call: TRBV15
d_call: -
clone_size: -
j_call: TRBJ1-5

cdr3_nt: TGTGCCGCCCATTCTAGCGGGAGGATGACAGATACGCAGTATTTT
cdr3_aa: CAAHSSGRMTDTQYF
v_call: TRBV6-5
d_call: TRBD2
clone_size: -
j_call: TRBJ2-3

cdr3_nt: TGTGCCAGCAGTCCCGGGACAGAAAGTATCTATGGCTACACCTTC
cdr3_aa: CASSPGTESIYGYTF
v_call: TRBV6-5
d_call: TRBD1
clone_size: -
j_call: TRBJ1-2